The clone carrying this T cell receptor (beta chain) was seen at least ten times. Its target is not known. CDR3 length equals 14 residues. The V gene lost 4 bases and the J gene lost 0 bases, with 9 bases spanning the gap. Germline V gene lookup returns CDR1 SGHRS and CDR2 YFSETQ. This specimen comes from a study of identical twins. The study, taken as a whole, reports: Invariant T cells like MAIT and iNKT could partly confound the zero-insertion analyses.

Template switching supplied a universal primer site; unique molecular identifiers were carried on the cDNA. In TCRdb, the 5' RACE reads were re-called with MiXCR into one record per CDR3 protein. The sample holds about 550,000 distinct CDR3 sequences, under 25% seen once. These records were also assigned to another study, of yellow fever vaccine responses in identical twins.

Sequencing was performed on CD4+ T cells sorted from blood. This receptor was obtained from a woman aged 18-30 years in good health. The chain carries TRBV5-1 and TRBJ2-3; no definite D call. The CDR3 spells CASSPLASTDTQYF. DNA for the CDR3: TGCGCCAGCAGCCCGTTAGCTAGCACAGATACGCAGTATTTT.